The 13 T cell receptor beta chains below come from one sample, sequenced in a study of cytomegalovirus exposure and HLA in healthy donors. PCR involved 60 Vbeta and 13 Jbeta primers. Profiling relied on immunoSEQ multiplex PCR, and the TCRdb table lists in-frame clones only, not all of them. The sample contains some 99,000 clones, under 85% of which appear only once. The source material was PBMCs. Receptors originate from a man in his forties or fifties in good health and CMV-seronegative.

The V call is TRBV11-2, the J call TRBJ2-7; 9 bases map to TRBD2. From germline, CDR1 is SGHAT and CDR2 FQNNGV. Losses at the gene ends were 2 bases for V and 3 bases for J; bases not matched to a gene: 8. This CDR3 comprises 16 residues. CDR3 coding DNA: TGTGCCAGCAGCTTATTGGGGGCTAGCGGGATCTACGAGCAGTACTTC. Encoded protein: CASSLLGASGIYEQYF.

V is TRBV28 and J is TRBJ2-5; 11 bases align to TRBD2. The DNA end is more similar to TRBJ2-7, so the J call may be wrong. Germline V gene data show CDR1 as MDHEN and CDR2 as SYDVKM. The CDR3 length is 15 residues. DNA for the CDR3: TGTGCCAGCAGTGCACCGACTAGCGGGACCTACGAGCAGTACTTC. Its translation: CASSAPTSGTYEQYF.

CDR3 residues: CASSQEQRGTRSSYNEQFF. The CDR3 coding sequence is TGCGCCAGCAGCCAAGAACAGCGGGGGACACGGAGCTCCTACAATGAGCAGTTCTTC. The chain employs TRBV4-1 and TRBJ2-1; 8 bases map to TRBD2. V gave up 0 bases and J gave up 0 bases; unmatched junction bases: 10. From germline, CDR1 is MGHRA and CDR2 YSYEKL. The CDR3 totals 19 residues.

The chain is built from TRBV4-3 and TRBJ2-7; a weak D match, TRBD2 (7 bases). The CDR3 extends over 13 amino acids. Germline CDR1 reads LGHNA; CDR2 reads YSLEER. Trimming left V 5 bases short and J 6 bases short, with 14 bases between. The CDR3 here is CASSTRGGFEQYF. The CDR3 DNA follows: TGCGCCAGCAGCACCCGCGGGGGCTTCGAGCAGTACTTC.

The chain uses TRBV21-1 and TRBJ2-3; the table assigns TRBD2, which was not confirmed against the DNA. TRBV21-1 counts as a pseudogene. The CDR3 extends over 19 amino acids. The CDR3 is CASSIGTGRYSGRTDTQYF. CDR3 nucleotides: TGTGCCAGCAGCATCGGGACAGGCCGATATAGCGGGAGAACAGATACGCAGTATTTT.

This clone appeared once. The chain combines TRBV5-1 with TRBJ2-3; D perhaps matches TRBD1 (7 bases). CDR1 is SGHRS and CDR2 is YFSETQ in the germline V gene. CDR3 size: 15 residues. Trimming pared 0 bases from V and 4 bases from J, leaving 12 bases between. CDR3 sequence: CASSLVGGGPDTQYF. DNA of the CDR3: TGCGCCAGCAGCTTGGTCGGAGGGGGCCCAGATACGCAGTATTTT.

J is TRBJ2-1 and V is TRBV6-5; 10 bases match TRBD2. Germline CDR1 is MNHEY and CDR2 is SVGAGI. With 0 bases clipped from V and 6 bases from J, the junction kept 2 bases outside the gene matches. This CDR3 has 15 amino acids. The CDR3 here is CASSYSIAGGNEQFF. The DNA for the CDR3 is TGTGCCAGCAGTTACTCGATAGCGGGAGGCAATGAGCAGTTCTTC.

CDR3 loop: CASSHGGGMATDTQYF. CDR3 in DNA: TGCGCCAGCAGTCATGGGGGAGGGATGGCCACAGATACGCAGTATTTT. The chain uses TRBV23-1 and TRBJ2-3; 7 bases agree with TRBD2. TRBV23-1 is assigned to the ORF class and has an uncertain function. V trimming: 3 bases; J trimming: 2 bases; junction bases outside the gene matches: 8. The CDR3 runs 16 residues.

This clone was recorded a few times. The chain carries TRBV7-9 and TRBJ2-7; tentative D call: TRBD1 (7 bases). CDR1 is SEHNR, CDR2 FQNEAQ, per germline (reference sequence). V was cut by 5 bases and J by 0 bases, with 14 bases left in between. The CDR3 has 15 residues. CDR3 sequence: CASSGQGGPSYEQYF. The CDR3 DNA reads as TGTGCCAGCAGCGGCCAGGGGGGACCCTCCTACGAGCAGTACTTC.

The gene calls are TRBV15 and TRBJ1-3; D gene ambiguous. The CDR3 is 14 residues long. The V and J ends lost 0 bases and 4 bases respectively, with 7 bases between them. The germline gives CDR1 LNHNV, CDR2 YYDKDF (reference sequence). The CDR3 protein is CATSRDRRGNTIYF. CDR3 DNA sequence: TGTGCCACCAGCAGAGATCGGCGGGGAAACACCATATATTTT.

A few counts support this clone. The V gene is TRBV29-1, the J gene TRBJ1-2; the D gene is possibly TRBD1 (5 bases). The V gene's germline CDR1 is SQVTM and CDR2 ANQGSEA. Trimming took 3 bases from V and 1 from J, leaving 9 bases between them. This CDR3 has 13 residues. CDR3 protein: CSVEAGINYGYTF. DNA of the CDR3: TGCAGCGTTGAGGCAGGGATTAACTATGGCTACACCTTC.

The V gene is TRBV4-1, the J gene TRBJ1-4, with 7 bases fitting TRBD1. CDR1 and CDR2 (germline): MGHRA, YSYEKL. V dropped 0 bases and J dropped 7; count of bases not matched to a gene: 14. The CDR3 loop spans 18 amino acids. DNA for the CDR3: TGCGCCAGCAGCCAAGATAAAACAGGGGCCACGACGTTTGAAAAACTGTTTTTT. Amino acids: CASSQDKTGATTFEKLFF.

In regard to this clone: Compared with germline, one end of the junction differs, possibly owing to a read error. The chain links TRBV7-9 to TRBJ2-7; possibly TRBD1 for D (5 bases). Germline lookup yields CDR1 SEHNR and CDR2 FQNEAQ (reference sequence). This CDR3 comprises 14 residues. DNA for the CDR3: TGTTCCAGCAGCTCCGACAGTTTTTCCTACGAGCAGTACTTC. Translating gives CSSSSDSFSYEQYF.